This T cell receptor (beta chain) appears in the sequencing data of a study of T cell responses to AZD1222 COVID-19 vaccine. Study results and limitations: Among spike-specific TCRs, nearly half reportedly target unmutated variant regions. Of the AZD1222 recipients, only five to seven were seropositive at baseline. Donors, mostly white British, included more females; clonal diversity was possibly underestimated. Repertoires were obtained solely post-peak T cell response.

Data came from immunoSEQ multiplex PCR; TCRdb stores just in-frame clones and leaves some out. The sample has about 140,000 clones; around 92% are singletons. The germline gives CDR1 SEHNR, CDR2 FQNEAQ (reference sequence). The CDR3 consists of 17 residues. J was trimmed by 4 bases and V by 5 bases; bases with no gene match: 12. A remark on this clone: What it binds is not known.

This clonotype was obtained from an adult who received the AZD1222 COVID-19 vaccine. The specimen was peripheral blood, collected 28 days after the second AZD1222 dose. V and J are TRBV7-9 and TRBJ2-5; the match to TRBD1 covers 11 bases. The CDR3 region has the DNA TGTGCCAGCAGCAAAACGCCGGGACAGGGGGTAGGAGAGACCCAGTACTTC. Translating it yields CASSKTPGQGVGETQYF.